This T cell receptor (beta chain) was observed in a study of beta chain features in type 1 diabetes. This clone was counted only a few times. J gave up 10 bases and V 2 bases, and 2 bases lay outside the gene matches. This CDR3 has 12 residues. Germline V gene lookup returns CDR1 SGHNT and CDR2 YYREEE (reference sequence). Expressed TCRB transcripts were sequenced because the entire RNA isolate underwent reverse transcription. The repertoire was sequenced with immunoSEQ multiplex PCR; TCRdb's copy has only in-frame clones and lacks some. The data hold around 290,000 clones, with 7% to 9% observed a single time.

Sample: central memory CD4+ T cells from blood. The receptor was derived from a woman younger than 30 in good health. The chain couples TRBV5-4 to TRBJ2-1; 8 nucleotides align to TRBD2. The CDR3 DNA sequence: TGTGCCAGCAGCTTCCCGGGGGGGGAGCAGTTCTTC. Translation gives CASSFPGGEQFF.